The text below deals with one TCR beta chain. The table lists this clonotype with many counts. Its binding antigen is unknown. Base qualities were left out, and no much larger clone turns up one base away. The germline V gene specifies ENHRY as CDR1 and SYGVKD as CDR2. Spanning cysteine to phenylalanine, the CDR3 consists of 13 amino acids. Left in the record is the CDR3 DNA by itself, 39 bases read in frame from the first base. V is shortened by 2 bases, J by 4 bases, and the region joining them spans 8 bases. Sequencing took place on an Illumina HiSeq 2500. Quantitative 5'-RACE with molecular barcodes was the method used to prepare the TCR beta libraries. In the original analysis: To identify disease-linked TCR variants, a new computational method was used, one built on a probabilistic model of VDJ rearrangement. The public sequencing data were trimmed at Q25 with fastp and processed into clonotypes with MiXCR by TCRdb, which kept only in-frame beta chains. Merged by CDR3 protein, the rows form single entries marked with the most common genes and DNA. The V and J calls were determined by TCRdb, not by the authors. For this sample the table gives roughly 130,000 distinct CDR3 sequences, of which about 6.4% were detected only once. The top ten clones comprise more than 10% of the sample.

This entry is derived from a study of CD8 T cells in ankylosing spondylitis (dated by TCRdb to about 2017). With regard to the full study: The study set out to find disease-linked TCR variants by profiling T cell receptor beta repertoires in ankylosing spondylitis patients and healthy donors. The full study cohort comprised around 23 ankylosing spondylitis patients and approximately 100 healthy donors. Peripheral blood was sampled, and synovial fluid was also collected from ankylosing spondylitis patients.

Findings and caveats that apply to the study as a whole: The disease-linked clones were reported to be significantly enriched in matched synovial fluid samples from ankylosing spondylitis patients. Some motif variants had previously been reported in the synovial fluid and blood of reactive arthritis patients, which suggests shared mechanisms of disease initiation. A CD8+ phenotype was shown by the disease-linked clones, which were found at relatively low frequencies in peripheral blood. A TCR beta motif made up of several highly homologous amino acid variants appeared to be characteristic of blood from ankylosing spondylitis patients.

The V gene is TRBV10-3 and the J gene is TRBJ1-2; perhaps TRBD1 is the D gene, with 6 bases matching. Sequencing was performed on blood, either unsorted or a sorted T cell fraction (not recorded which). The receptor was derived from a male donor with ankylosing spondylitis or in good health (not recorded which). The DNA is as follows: TGTGCCATCAGTGAGGCACAGGGCTATGGCTACACCTTC. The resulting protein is CAISEAQGYGYTF.